Below, 20 T cell receptor beta chains from the same sample are listed, as sequenced in a study of shared clonotypes between healthy human individuals. Method: immunoSEQ multiplex PCR; TCRdb's copy keeps in-frame clones and lacks some. The sample contains roughly 2.5 million clones, approximately 94% of which appear only once. The sample comprised naive CD4+ T cells sorted from blood. Described subset: CD45RA+ positively selected. Receptors were obtained from a man younger than 35 in good health.

This sequence joins TRBV5-3 and TRBJ2-4; 7 nucleotides align to TRBD2. TRBV5-3 falls under the ORF class, with uncertain function. CDR3 length: 17 amino acids. Trimming removed 0 bases from V and 6 bases from J; junction bases left unmatched: 12. The CDR3 nucleotides are TGTGCCAGAAGCTTGGGACTAGCTTGTGTGGGTGGAAACATTCAGTACTTC. Amino acid sequence: CARSLGLACVGGNIQYF.

The chain uses TRBV5-1 and TRBJ2-5; TRBD1 or TRBD2 may be the D gene (6 bases each). The CDR3 contains 16 residues. Germline V lookup: CDR1 SGHRS, CDR2 YFSETQ. V was clipped by 2 bases and J by 3 bases, with 17 bases between them. CDR3 sequence reads: CASSFSGGLEKETQYF. CDR3 nucleotides: TGCGCCAGCAGCTTTTCCGGGGGCTTAGAGAAAGAGACCCAGTACTTC.

With regard to this clone: At the DNA level, this CDR3 is encoded by other sequences in the same sample as well. The rearrangement uses TRBV5-1 and TRBJ1-4, with TRBD1 identical over 8 bases. CDR3 length: 15 residues. The germline gives CDR1 SGHRS, CDR2 YFSETQ. After removal of 3 bases from V and 5 bases from J, the junction contained 6 bases not matched to a gene. CDR3 region: CASSSTGGANEKLFF. For the CDR3, the DNA is TGCGCCAGCAGCTCAACAGGGGGAGCAAATGAAAAACTGTTTTTT.

This clone has just a few counts. The V call is TRBV30, the J call TRBJ1-5, with D hard to call. There are 16 residues in the CDR3. Germline V CDR1 and CDR2: GTSNPN, SVGIG (reference sequence). Trimming shortened V by 0 bases and J by 0 bases, and 12 bases separated the two germline ends. CDR3 sequence reads: CAWSVGKVRSNQPQHF. CDR3 bases: TGTGCCTGGAGTGTGGGGAAGGTTCGTAGCAATCAGCCCCAGCATTTT.

V is TRBV4-1 and J is TRBJ2-2; TRBD2 aligns across 7 bases. The CDR3 length is 16 residues. Looked up from germline, CDR1 is MGHRA and CDR2 is YSYEKL. Unmatched junction bases numbered 6, after V lost 1 base and J lost 4 bases. The CDR3 coding sequence is TGCGCCAGCAGCCAAGGGGGGGGAGGCGGCACCGGGGAGCTGTTTTTT. Its translation: CASSQGGGGGTGELFF.

The chain recombines TRBV28 with TRBJ2-1; TRBD2 matches 13 bases. CDR1 and CDR2 from the germline V gene are MDHEN and SYDVKM. The CDR3 has 19 amino acids. Trimming at V came to 7 bases and at J to 0 bases, leaving 12 bases not matched to a gene. The CDR3 DNA follows: TGTGCCAGCACCCAATGGGAGGGACTAGCGGGAAGCTCCTACAATGAGCAGTTCTTC. It yields the protein CASTQWEGLAGSSYNEQFF.

The chain employs TRBV30 and TRBJ2-3; 9 nucleotides align to TRBD1. CDR1 GTSNPN and CDR2 SVGIG come from the germline V gene (reference sequence). The CDR3 covers 15 residues. The ends lost 3 bases at V and 6 bases at J; junction bases unmatched: 10. CDR3 nucleotides: TGTGCCTGGAGGCCCGGGGACAGGGATCTGGATACGCAGTATTTT. This gives the protein CAWRPGDRDLDTQYF.

The chain uses TRBV9 and TRBJ2-1, with 15 positions matching TRBD2. The CDR3 consists of 17 residues. Trimming cost V 1 base and J 9 bases; bases outside gene matches: 8. CDR1 is SGDLS and CDR2 is YYNGEE in the germline V gene. CDR3 sequence: CASSVTGLAGGTAEQFF. CDR3 in DNA: TGTGCCAGCAGCGTAACGGGACTAGCGGGGGGAACAGCTGAGCAGTTCTTC.

The chain uses TRBV15 and TRBJ1-4; 8 bases match TRBD1. The CDR3 covers 16 residues. Germline V gene lookup returns CDR1 LNHNV and CDR2 YYDKDF (reference sequence). V lost 0 bases, J lost 4 bases, and 4 bases stayed unmatched. This CDR3 reads CATSRDVQGGNEKLFF. The CDR3 region has the DNA TGTGCCACCAGCAGAGATGTACAGGGGGGTAATGAAAAACTGTTTTTT.

Note on this clone: Other nucleotide sequences in the sample specify the same CDR3. V is TRBV18 and J is TRBJ2-5; D is undetermined. This CDR3 spans 12 amino acids. Trimming shortened V by 1 base and J by 3 bases, and 3 bases separated the two germline ends. Germline assignment: CDR1 KGHSH and CDR2 LQKENI. The CDR3 region has the DNA TGTGCCAGCTCACCACAGGAAGAGACCCAGTACTTC. Translated, it gives CASSPQEETQYF.

The chain couples TRBV6-1 to TRBJ2-3; D might be TRBD1 or TRBD2, each matching 6 bases. CDR1 and CDR2 (germline): MNHNS, SASEGT. This CDR3 region has 15 residues. V dropped 3 bases and J dropped 3 bases, with 13 bases sitting between them. The CDR3 here is CASSDAGGLTDTQYF. The CDR3 coding sequence is TGTGCCAGCAGTGATGCTGGGGGGCTAACAGATACGCAGTATTTT.

The rearrangement joins TRBV10-2 to TRBJ2-3, with TRBD2 identical over 7 bases. V lost 6 bases to trimming and J lost 5 bases; unmatched junction nucleotides: 8. Germline V gene sequence: CDR1 WSHSY, CDR2 SAAADI. The CDR3 totals 14 residues. The CDR3 here is CASRDTSARDTQYF. The CDR3 DNA follows: TGCGCCAGCAGAGATACTAGCGCCCGAGATACGCAGTATTTT.

This clone was seen a handful of times. The gene calls are TRBV4-1 and TRBJ1-1; possibly TRBD1 for D (6 bases). V dropped 3 bases and J dropped 2 bases, with 10 bases sitting between them. The CDR3 has 14 residues. Germline CDR1 is MGHRA and CDR2 is YSYEKL. The CDR3 DNA reads TGCGCCAGCAGCCACCAGGGGCCTAACACTGAAGCTTTCTTT. Amino acids: CASSHQGPNTEAFF.

The chain combines TRBV18 with TRBJ1-6; D is possibly TRBD1 (5 bases). V was cut by 5 bases and J by 8 bases, with 28 bases left in between. This CDR3 is built from 19 residues. The germline V gene encodes CDR1 KGHSH and CDR2 LQKENI. CDR3 DNA: TGTGCCAGCTCATGGCAGGGATCCAGCGGTTCCAGTGGGGATTCACCCCTCCACTTT. Translation: CASSWQGSSGSSGDSPLHF.

V gene TRBV5-1 combines with J gene TRBJ2-3, with no clear D. The CDR3 has 14 amino acids. Germline V lookup: CDR1 SGHRS, CDR2 YFSETQ. V lost 4 bases and J lost 2, with 11 bases in between. The CDR3 sequence is CASSALESTDTQYF. In nucleotides, the CDR3 is TGCGCCAGCAGCGCCTTGGAGTCCACAGATACGCAGTATTTT.

The V call is TRBV10-3, the J call TRBJ2-7; D is tentatively TRBD1 or TRBD2 (5 bases each). The CDR3 is 15 amino acids. CDR1 and CDR2 from the germline V gene are ENHRY and SYGVKD. V was shortened by 10 bases and J by 0 bases, with 19 bases between the two germline ends. CDR3 DNA sequence: TGTGCCACCGGGGCTGGGGCAGGCAACTCCTACGAGCAGTACTTC. This encodes CATGAGAGNSYEQYF.

The rearrangement joins TRBV21-1 to TRBJ1-2. TRBV21-1 is a pseudogene. The CDR3 consists of 14 residues. The CDR3 spells CASSKLYPGGRHTF. CDR3 DNA sequence: TGTGCCAGCAGCAAATTGTATCCGGGTGGCCGTCACACCTTC.

The J gene is TRBJ2-3, the V gene TRBV15; 8 bases map to TRBD1. This CDR3 spans 15 amino acids. Trimming removed 2 bases from V and 4 bases from J; junction bases left unmatched: 5. Germline values: CDR1 LNHNV, CDR2 YYDKDF (reference sequence). The CDR3, as DNA: TGTGCCACCAGCAGACTCCGGGACAGGCCAGATACGCAGTATTTT. Protein product: CATSRLRDRPDTQYF.

The chain has TRBV15 and TRBJ1-2, with D unclear. Per the germline V gene, CDR1 is LNHNV and CDR2 is YYDKDF (reference sequence). The CDR3 length is 13 residues. Between the trimmed V and J ends, which lost 1 base and 2 bases, there was a span of 5 bases. CDR3 loop: CATSRVPNYGYTF. CDR3 DNA sequence: TGTGCCACCAGCAGAGTCCCCAACTATGGCTACACCTTC.

A note on this clone: The identical CDR3 is also encoded by other nucleotide sequences in the sample. The chain joins TRBV30 to TRBJ1-5; D uncertain. Germline CDR1 and CDR2: GTSNPN and SVGIG (reference sequence). V was trimmed by 4 bases and J by 0 bases, leaving 7 bases between them. CDR3 length equals 13 residues. CDR3: CAWNTDSNQPQHF. DNA of the CDR3: TGTGCCTGGAATACAGATAGCAATCAGCCCCAGCATTTT.